This T cell receptor (beta chain) derives from a study of blood T cell repertoires in COVID-19. Unmatched junction bases numbered 4, after V lost 5 bases and J lost 2 bases. Germline-derived CDR1 and CDR2 are SQVTM and ANQGSEA. The CDR3 sequence is 13 residues long. TCRdb keeps only in-frame clones here, not all; method: immunoSEQ multiplex PCR. In the table there are around 450,000 clones, roughly 90% of which are singletons. The TCR originated in a woman younger than 45 with acute or convalescent COVID-19. Sequencing was performed on peripheral blood. The J gene is TRBJ2-7, the V gene TRBV29-1, with TRBD2 identical over 9 bases. CDR3 region: CSVLAGVTYEQYF. CDR3 coding DNA: TGCAGCGTTTTAGCGGGGGTGACCTACGAGCAGTACTTC.